This entry lists 25 T cell receptor beta chains sequenced from one sample in a study of blood T cell repertoires in COVID-19. The data were produced by immunoSEQ multiplex PCR, yet TCRdb's version contains in-frame clones alone and is incomplete. The table lists 120,000 to 150,000 clones, around four fifths of them singletons. Source material: PBMCs or T cells enriched from blood (not recorded which). These receptors were collected from a woman in her forties or fifties with acute COVID-19.

The chain is built from TRBV11-2 and TRBJ2-1; 12 positions match TRBD2. J lost 15 bases, V lost 5 bases, and 14 bases had no gene match. The CDR3 runs to 15 residues. Germline-derived CDR1 and CDR2 are SGHAT and FQNNGV. CDR3 sequence (DNA): TGTGCCAGCAGCGGCCAGTTAAGACTAGCGGGAGTGCTGTTCTTC. Its translation is CASSGQLRLAGVLFF.

The rearrangement joins TRBV7-7 to TRBJ2-5; TRBD2 agrees at 7 bases. From germline, CDR1 is SSHAT and CDR2 FNYEAQ (reference sequence). V lost 2 bases, J lost 1 base, and 4 bases stayed unmatched. The CDR3 extends over 15 amino acids. The CDR3 here is CASSLSASGQETQYF. DNA of the CDR3: TGTGCCAGCAGCTTATCTGCTAGCGGCCAAGAGACCCAGTACTTC.

This rearrangement joins TRBV15 to TRBJ1-3; D is ambiguous. The CDR3 has 14 amino acids. Germline assignment: CDR1 LNHNV and CDR2 YYDKDF (reference sequence). V gave up 0 bases and J gave up 8 bases, with 11 bases separating them. Here the CDR3 reads CATSRDSDWDTIYF. The CDR3 region has the DNA TGTGCCACCAGCAGAGATTCTGACTGGGACACCATATATTTT.

The chain employs TRBV5-6 and TRBJ2-1; 11 positions match TRBD1. The CDR3 covers 16 residues. V was pared by 3 bases and J by 5 bases, with 7 bases of the junction left unmatched. Germline lookup yields CDR1 SGHDT and CDR2 YYEEEE. For the CDR3, the DNA is TGTGCCAGCAGCTCCTGGGACAGGGGGTACGACAATGAGCAGTTCTTC. Its protein product is CASSSWDRGYDNEQFF.

The rearrangement uses TRBV5-1 and TRBJ2-3; 11 bases align to TRBD2. V shed 4 bases, J shed 4 bases, and the junction held 11 bases outside the gene matches. Germline V gene lookup returns CDR1 SGHRS and CDR2 YFSETQ. The CDR3 has 17 residues. CDR3: CASSPGGTSGRADTQYF. The CDR3 DNA sequence: TGCGCCAGCAGCCCAGGAGGAACTAGCGGGAGAGCAGATACGCAGTATTTT.

This clone was picked up a small number of times. The chain uses TRBV12-3 or TRBV12-4 and TRBJ2-3; no firm D call. Trimming shortened V by 3 bases and J by 5 bases, and 9 bases separated the two germline ends. The CDR3 has 13 amino acids. In DNA, the CDR3 is TGTGCCAGCAGTTTTTTCCTGAGAGATACGCAGTATTTT. Translating it yields CASSFFLRDTQYF.

J is TRBJ2-4 and V is TRBV19; perhaps TRBD2 as D (6 bases). Germline V lookup: CDR1 LNHDA, CDR2 SQIVND (reference sequence). Trimming removed 7 bases from V and 4 bases from J, with 17 bases in between. The CDR3 is made up of 15 amino acids. CDR3 nucleotides: TGTGCCAGTATGACGGACGTTCGGGGGAAAAACATTCAGTACTTC. Residues: CASMTDVRGKNIQYF.

The V gene is TRBV19, the J gene TRBJ1-5, with 7 bases that match TRBD1. V lost 7 bases to trimming and J lost 4 bases; unmatched junction nucleotides: 4. In germline, CDR1 is LNHDA, CDR2 SQIVND (reference sequence). This CDR3 contains 13 residues. The CDR3 loop is CASTGQANQPQHF. The CDR3 nucleotides read TGTGCCAGTACTGGACAGGCAAATCAGCCCCAGCATTTT.

This clone turned up a few times. V is TRBV7-2 and J is TRBJ2-5, with D uncertain. The germline V and J ends were trimmed by 1 base and 4 bases, with 16 bases remaining between them. This CDR3 is built from 16 residues. The germline V gene encodes CDR1 SGHTA and CDR2 FQGNSA. CDR3: CASSLGDTRSVETQYF. DNA for the CDR3: TGTGCCAGCAGCTTAGGAGATACCCGGAGTGTAGAGACCCAGTACTTC.

Only one count was recorded for this clone. This chain's CDR3 is CASSYDVRAEAFF. The CDR3 DNA reads as TGTGCCAGCAGTTACGACGTCCGGGCTGAAGCTTTCTTT. The rearrangement links TRBV6-5 to TRBJ1-1; D gene uncertain. The CDR3 length is 13 residues. Germline V gene sequence: CDR1 MNHEY, CDR2 SVGAGI. Between the trimmed V and J ends, which lost 2 bases and 6 bases, there was a span of 10 bases.

The chain joins TRBV4-3 to TRBJ1-1, with 10 bases aligning to TRBD1. From germline, CDR1 is LGHNA and CDR2 YSLEER. The ends lost 0 bases at V and 8 bases at J; junction bases unmatched: 6. CDR3 length: 15 residues. The CDR3 loop reads CASSQDTGQGSEAFF. CDR3 nucleotide sequence: TGCGCCAGCAGCCAAGATACGGGACAGGGGTCCGAAGCTTTCTTT.

The rearrangement links TRBV29-1 to TRBJ2-4; the match to TRBD1 covers 9 bases. The germline V gene encodes CDR1 SQVTM and CDR2 ANQGSEA. The CDR3 contains 12 residues. V shed 6 bases, J shed 11 bases, and the junction held 8 bases outside the gene matches. Here the CDR3 DNA reads TGCAGCGTGAGGGACAGGGTTGAAGTTCAGTACTTC. This translates into CSVRDRVEVQYF.

The chain carries TRBV3-1 (or the pseudogene TRBV3-2) and TRBJ1-2; 11 bases fit TRBD1. V gave up 9 bases and J gave up 6 bases; unmatched junction bases: 6. CDR3 length equals 13 residues. Germline-derived CDR1 and CDR2 are LGHDT and YNNKEL (reference sequence). CDR3 nucleotide sequence: TGTGCCAGTAGGGACAGGGGGATCAATGGCTACACCTTC. Translated: CASRDRGINGYTF.

The gene calls are TRBV7-8 and TRBJ1-2; possible D gene TRBD1, 6 bases. Germline V lookup: CDR1 SGHVS, CDR2 FQNEAQ. This CDR3 is built from 15 residues. V gave up 5 bases and J gave up 12 bases, with 25 bases separating them. DNA of the CDR3: TGTGCCAGCAGCCATCCCACAGGGAAACCTATGGAGAACACCTTC. Its translation is CASSHPTGKPMENTF.

The chain recombines TRBV29-1 with TRBJ2-1; 11 bases agree with TRBD2. This CDR3 spans 17 amino acids. J gave up 7 bases and V 2 bases, and 13 bases lay outside the gene matches. Germline CDR1 and CDR2: SQVTM and ANQGSEA. The DNA for the CDR3 is TGCAGCGTTGAAAGGCTTCTAGCGGGAGGTGTCGGTAATGAGCAGTTCTTC. As protein: CSVERLLAGGVGNEQFF.

Regarding this clone: Other DNA sequences in this specimen translate into the identical CDR3. This chain connects TRBV11-3 to TRBJ1-1; tentatively, D is TRBD1 (6 bases). V dropped 5 bases and J dropped 1 base, with 11 bases sitting between them. Per the germline V gene, CDR1 is SGHNT and CDR2 is YENEEA. This CDR3 spans 14 amino acids. CDR3 bases: TGTGCCAGCAGCCTTAGGGGGGGGAACACTGAAGCTTTCTTT. Translated, it gives CASSLRGGNTEAFF.

V is TRBV7-9 and J is TRBJ1-1, with TRBD1 identical over 7 bases. Germline trimming cut 5 bases from V and 6 bases from J; bases unmatched to any gene: 6. This CDR3 comprises 13 residues. In germline, CDR1 is SEHNR, CDR2 FQNEAQ (reference sequence). The CDR3 here is CASSTTQGAEAFF. In DNA, the CDR3 is TGTGCCAGCAGCACAACCCAGGGGGCTGAAGCTTTCTTT.

The chain combines TRBV19 with TRBJ1-6; 7 nucleotides align to TRBD1. The germline gives CDR1 LNHDA, CDR2 SQIVND (reference sequence). CDR3 length: 14 amino acids. The V gene end was trimmed by 9 bases and the J gene end by 8 bases; junction bases not matched to a gene: 10. CDR3 in amino acids: CASKRTGEDSPLHF. The CDR3, as DNA: TGTGCCAGCAAGAGGACAGGTGAGGATTCACCCCTCCACTTT.

The rearrangement joins TRBV3-1 (or the pseudogene TRBV3-2) to TRBJ1-5, with TRBD1 identical over 9 bases. Trimming cost V 1 base and J 5 bases; bases outside gene matches: 3. From germline, CDR1 is LGHDT and CDR2 YNNKEL (reference sequence). This CDR3 spans 15 amino acids. For the CDR3, the DNA is TGTGCCAGCAGCCAAGCGGACAGGGGCGATCAGCCCCAGCATTTT. This sequence encodes CASSQADRGDQPQHF.

This rearrangement joins TRBV9 to TRBJ2-1; perhaps TRBD1 as D (6 bases). The CDR3 runs 17 residues. The V end was cut by 0 bases, the J end by 9 bases, with 22 bases between. The germline V gene encodes CDR1 SGDLS and CDR2 YYNGEE. DNA of the CDR3: TGTGCCAGCAGCGTAGGTTGGGGGCTAACGAGGCATCCTGAGCAGTTCTTC. Amino acid sequence: CASSVGWGLTRHPEQFF.

V usage is TRBV29-1 and J usage is TRBJ2-1; TRBD2 matches at 9 bases. The CDR3 totals 13 residues. CDR1 and CDR2 from the germline V gene are SQVTM and ANQGSEA. V shed 7 bases and J 9 bases; nucleotides not matched to a gene: 10. The CDR3 is CSALRPAGGEQFF. The CDR3 DNA sequence: TGCAGCGCTCTGAGGCCAGCGGGAGGTGAGCAGTTCTTC.

The DNA of the CDR3 is TGTGCCTGGAATAGCGGGGGACAAGAGACCCAGTACTTC. Amino acids: CAWNSGGQETQYF. The chain carries TRBV30 and TRBJ2-5, with 9 bases that match TRBD2. Germline CDR1 is GTSNPN and CDR2 is SVGIG (reference sequence). The CDR3 sequence is 13 residues long. V shed 4 bases and J 2 bases; nucleotides not matched to a gene: 2.

This clone was counted only a few times. The gene calls are TRBV3-1 (or the pseudogene TRBV3-2) and TRBJ2-2; D is unresolved. V was clipped by 1 base and J by 0 bases, with 3 bases between them. CDR3 length: 14 residues. Germline V gene data show CDR1 as LGHDT and CDR2 as YNNKEL (reference sequence). Written as DNA, the CDR3 is TGTGCCAGCAGCCAAGCAACGAACACCGGGGAGCTGTTTTTT. Translation: CASSQATNTGELFF.

The J gene is TRBJ2-6, the V gene TRBV5-8; maybe TRBD1 (6 bases). Germline V lookup: CDR1 SGHTS, CDR2 YDEGEE. Trimming cost V 7 bases and J 3 bases, with 11 bases left between them. This CDR3 is built from 14 residues. CDR3 in amino acids: CASEAGDGANVLTF. The CDR3 DNA is TGTGCCAGCGAAGCAGGGGATGGGGCCAACGTCCTGACTTTC.

J is TRBJ2-7 and V is TRBV13; 9 positions match TRBD1. The J segment lost 3 bases and the V segment lost 4 bases, leaving 10 bases of the junction unmatched. CDR1 and CDR2 (germline): PRHDT, FYEKMQ (reference sequence). This CDR3 contains 16 residues. The CDR3 DNA reads as TGTGCCAGCAGCTCCCGGTCCGGGACAGGGATCTACGAGCAGTACTTC. This sequence encodes CASSSRSGTGIYEQYF.